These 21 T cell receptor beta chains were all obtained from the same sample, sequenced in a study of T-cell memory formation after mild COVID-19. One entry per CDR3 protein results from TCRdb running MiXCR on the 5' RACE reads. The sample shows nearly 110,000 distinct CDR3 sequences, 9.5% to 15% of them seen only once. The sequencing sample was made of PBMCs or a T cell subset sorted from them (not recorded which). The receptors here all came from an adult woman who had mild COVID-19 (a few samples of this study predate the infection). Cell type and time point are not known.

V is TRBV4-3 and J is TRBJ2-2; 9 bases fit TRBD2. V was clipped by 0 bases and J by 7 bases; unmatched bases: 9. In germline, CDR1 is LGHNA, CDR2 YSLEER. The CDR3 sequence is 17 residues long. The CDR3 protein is CASSQDSSGSNNGELFF. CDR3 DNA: TGCGCCAGCAGCCAAGATAGTAGCGGGAGTAATAACGGGGAGCTGTTTTTT.

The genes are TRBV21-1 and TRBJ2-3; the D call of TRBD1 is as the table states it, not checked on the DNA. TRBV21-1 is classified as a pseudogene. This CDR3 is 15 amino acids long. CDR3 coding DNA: TGTGCCAGCAGCGCTCCTGGGGGGAGCACAGATACGCAGTATTTT. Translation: CASSAPGGSTDTQYF.

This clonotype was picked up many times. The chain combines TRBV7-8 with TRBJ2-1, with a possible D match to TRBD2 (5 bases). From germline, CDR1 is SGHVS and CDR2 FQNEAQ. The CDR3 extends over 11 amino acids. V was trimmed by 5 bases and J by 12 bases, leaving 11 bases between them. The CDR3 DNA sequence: TGTGCCAGCAGCCCATCCGGGGTGCAGTTCTTC. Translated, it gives CASSPSGVQFF. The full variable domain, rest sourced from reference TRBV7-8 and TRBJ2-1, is GAGVSQSPRYKVAKRGQDVALRCDPISGHVSLFWYQQALGQGPEFLTYFQNEAQLDKSGLPSDRFFAERPEGSVSTLKIQRTQQEDSAVYLCASSPSGVQFFGPGTRLTVL.

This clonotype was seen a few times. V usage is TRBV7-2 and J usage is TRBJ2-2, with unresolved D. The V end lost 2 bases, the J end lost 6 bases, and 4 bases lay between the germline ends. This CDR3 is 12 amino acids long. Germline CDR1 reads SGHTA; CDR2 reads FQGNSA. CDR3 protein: CASSLLPGELFF. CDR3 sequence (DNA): TGTGCCAGCAGCTTACTTCCCGGGGAGCTGTTTTTT.

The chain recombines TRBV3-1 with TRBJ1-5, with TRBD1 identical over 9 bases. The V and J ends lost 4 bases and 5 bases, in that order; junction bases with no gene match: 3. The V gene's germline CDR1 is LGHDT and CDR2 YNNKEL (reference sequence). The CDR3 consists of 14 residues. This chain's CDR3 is CASSPDRGYQPQHF. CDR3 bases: TGTGCCAGCAGCCCCGACAGGGGGTATCAGCCCCAGCATTTT.

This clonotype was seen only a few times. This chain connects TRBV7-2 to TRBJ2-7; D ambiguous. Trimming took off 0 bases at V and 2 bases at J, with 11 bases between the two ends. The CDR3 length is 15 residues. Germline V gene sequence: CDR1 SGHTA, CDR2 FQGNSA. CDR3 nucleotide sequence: TGTGCCAGCAGCTTAGCCCCGGGCCAAGCCTACGAGCAGTACTTC. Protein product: CASSLAPGQAYEQYF. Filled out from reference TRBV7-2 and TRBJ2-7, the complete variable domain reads GAGVSQSPSNKVTEKGKDVELRCDPISGHTALYWYRQSLGQGLEFLIYFQGNSAPDKSGLPSDRFSAERTGGSVSTLTIQRTQQEDSAVYLCASSLAPGQAYEQYFGPGTRLTVT.

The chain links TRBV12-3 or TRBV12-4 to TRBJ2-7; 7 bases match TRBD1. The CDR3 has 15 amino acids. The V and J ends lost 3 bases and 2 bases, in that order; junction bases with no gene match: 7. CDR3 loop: CASSFGTQGAYEQYF. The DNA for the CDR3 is TGTGCCAGCAGTTTCGGGACCCAGGGGGCCTACGAGCAGTACTTC.

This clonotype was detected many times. CDR3 sequence: CATSDHPGLATDTQYF. DNA of the CDR3: TGTGCCACCAGTGACCACCCCGGACTAGCAACAGATACGCAGTATTTT. The chain has TRBV24-1 and TRBJ2-3; TRBD2 matches at 8 bases. V was clipped by 4 bases and J by 3 bases; unmatched bases: 8. This CDR3 spans 16 amino acids. CDR1 and CDR2 from the germline V gene are KGHDR and SFDVKD.

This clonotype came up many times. In nucleotides, the CDR3 is TGTGCCAGCAGCGGACTAGGGGTACATGGCTACACCTTC. Amino acids: CASSGLGVHGYTF. The chain links TRBV9 to TRBJ1-2; D may be TRBD1 (5 bases). This CDR3 region has 13 residues. Germline V CDR1 and CDR2: SGDLS, YYNGEE. V lost 3 bases to trimming and J lost 6 bases, with 12 bases between them. Full variable domain (outside the CDR3, taken from reference TRBV9 and TRBJ1-2): DSGVTQTPKHLITATGQRVTLRCSPRSGDLSVYWYQQSLDQGLQFLIQYYNGEERAKGNILERFSAQQFPDLHSELNLSSLELGDSALYFCASSGLGVHGYTFGSGTRLTVV.

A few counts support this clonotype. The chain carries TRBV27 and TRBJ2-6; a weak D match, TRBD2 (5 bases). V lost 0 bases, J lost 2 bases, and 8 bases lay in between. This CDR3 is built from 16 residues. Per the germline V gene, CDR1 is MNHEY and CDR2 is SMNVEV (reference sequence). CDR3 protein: CASSLSERAGANVLTF. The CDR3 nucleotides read TGTGCCAGCAGTTTATCTGAGAGGGCTGGGGCCAACGTCCTGACTTTC.

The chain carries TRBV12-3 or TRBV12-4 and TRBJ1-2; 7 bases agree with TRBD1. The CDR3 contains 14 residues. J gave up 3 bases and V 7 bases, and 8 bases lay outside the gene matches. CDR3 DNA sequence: TGTGCCAGCACCTTAGGCAGGGGGGACTATGGCTACACCTTC. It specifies CASTLGRGDYGYTF.

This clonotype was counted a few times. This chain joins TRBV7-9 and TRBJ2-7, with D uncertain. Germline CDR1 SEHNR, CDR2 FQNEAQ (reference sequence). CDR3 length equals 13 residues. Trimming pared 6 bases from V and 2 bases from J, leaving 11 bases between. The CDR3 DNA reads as TGTGCCAGCAGAGGAGTAGGAGCCTACGAGCAGTACTTC. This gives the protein CASRGVGAYEQYF.

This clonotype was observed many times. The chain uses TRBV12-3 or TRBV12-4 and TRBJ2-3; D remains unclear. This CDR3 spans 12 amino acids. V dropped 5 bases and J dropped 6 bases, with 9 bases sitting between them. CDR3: CASSVPWDTQYF. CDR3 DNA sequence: TGTGCCAGCAGTGTACCTTGGGATACGCAGTATTTT.

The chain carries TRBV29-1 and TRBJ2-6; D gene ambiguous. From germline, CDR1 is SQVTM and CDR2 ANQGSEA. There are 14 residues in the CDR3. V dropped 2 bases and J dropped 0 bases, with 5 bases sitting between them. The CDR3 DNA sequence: TGCAGCGTTGAAAAGTCCTCTGGGGCCAACGTCCTGACTTTC. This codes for CSVEKSSGANVLTF.

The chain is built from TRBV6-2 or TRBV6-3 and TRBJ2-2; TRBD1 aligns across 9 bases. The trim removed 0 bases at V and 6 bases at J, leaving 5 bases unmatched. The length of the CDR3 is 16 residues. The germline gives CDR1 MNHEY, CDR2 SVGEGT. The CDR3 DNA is TGTGCCAGCAGTTACTCCGGGACAGGGTCGCCCGGGGAGCTGTTTTTT. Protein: CASSYSGTGSPGELFF.

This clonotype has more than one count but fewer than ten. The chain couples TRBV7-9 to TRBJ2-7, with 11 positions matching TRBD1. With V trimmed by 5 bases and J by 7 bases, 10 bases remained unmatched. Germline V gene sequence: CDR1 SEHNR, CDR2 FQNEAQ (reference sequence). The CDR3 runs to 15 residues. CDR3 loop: CASSLGQGAVEEQYF. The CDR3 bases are TGTGCCAGCAGCCTTGGACAGGGGGCAGTAGAAGAGCAGTACTTC.

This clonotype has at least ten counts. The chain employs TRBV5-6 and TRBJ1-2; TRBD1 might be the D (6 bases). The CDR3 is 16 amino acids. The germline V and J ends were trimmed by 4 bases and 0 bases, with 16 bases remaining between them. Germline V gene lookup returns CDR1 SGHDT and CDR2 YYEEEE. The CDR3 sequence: CASSPAAAGANYGYTF. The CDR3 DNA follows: TGTGCCAGCAGCCCGGCGGCGGCAGGGGCTAACTATGGCTACACCTTC.

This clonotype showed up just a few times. The CDR3 spells CASSLAGTPAFF. In DNA form, the CDR3 reads TGTGCCAGCAGCTTAGCGGGGACTCCAGCGTTCTTC. The chain recombines TRBV7-9 with TRBJ2-1, with D tentatively TRBD2 (6 bases). From germline, CDR1 is SEHNR and CDR2 FQNEAQ (reference sequence). The CDR3 covers 12 residues. Trimming shortened V by 0 bases and J by 15 bases, and 12 bases separated the two germline ends.

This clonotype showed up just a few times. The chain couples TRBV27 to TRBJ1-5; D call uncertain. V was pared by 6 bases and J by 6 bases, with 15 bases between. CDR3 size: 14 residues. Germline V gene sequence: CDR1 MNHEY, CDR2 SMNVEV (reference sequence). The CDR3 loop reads CASSLLGGSQPQHF. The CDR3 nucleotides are TGTGCCAGCAGCCTCCTGGGTGGGAGTCAGCCCCAGCATTTT.

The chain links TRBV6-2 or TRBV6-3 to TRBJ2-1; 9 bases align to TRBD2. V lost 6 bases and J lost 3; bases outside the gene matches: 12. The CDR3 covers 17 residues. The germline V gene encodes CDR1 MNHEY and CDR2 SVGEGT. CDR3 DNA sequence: TGTGCCAGCAGACAGGGCGTAGCGGGAGTTGACTACAATGAGCAGTTCTTC. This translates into CASRQGVAGVDYNEQFF.

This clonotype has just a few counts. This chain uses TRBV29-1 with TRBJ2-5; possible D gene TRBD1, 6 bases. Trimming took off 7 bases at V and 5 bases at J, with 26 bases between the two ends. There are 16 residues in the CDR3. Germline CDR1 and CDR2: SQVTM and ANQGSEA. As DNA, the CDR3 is TGCAGCGCCCTGAGTTCGGGACATATCTCGAGGGAGACCCAGTACTTC. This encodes CSALSSGHISRETQYF.